This T cell receptor beta chain appears in the sequencing data of a study of blood T cells in healthy people across ages. Whole-study results and caveats: Among long-lived donors, naive CD4+ cells were more numerous and diversity higher than in aged donors. Estimated diversity across one million T cells was deemed an underestimate. With donor CMV status unknown, expanded clonotype changes were possibly confounded.

V lost 5 bases to trimming and J lost 1 base; unmatched junction nucleotides: 7. The CDR3 sequence is 16 residues long. Per the germline V gene, CDR1 is MNHNY and CDR2 is SVGAGI (reference sequence). Each donor supplied around 10 milliliters of peripheral blood. For this clonotype: As yet, its antigen is unknown.

Primers used in a second PCR of roughly 6 to 12 cycles were a sample-barcoded 5' primer and a J-beta primer mix. TCRdb re-called the 5' RACE reads with MiXCR, one entry per CDR3 protein. This table holds hundreds of thousands of distinct CDR3 sequences, over 45% found once. The source of this sequence is an older woman in good health. Sample: blood. V and J are TRBV6-6 and TRBJ1-4; 7 bases are a match to TRBD1. The CDR3 DNA is TGTGCCAGCAGTGTCCTCAACAGGGGAACTAATGAAAAACTGTTTTTT. It yields the protein CASSVLNRGTNEKLFF.